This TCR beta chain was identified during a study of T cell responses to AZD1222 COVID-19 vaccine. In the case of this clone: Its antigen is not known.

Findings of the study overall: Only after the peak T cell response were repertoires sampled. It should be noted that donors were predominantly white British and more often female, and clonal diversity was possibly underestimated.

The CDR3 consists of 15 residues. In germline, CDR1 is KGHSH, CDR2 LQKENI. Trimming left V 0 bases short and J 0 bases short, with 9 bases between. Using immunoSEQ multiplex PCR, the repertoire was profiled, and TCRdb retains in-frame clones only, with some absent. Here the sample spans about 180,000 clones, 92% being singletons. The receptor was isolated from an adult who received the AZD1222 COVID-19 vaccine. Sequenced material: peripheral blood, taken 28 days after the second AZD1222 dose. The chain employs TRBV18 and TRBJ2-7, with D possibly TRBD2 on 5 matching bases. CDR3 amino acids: CASSPPQAVSYEQYF. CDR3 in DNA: TGTGCCAGCTCACCACCGCAAGCGGTCTCCTACGAGCAGTACTTC.